This T cell receptor beta chain is from a study of CD8 T cells in ankylosing spondylitis. The V gene's germline CDR1 is DFQATT and CDR2 SNEGSKA (reference sequence). The CDR3 contains 15 residues. Study findings and constraints: Characteristic of ankylosing spondylitis blood, it appeared, was a TCR beta motif comprising about eight highly homologous variants. Relatively scarce in peripheral blood, disease-linked clones were CD8+.

As regards this clonotype: Its antigen is unidentified. This may stem from a read error, because a much larger clone lies one nucleotide away.

MiXCR, run by TCRdb on the 5' RACE reads, gives a single entry per CDR3 protein. Of about 510,000 distinct CDR3 sequences listed, about 5.2% are singletons. This clonotype was obtained from a male donor with ankylosing spondylitis. The V gene is TRBV20-1, the J gene TRBJ1-1; a possible D gene is TRBD1 (6 bases). The sequencing input was blood, either unsorted or a sorted T cell fraction (not recorded which). The DNA for the CDR3 is TGCAGTGCTAGAGATCGAAGGCAGGGGAACACTGAAGCTCTCTTT. It translates to CSARDRRQGNTEALF.